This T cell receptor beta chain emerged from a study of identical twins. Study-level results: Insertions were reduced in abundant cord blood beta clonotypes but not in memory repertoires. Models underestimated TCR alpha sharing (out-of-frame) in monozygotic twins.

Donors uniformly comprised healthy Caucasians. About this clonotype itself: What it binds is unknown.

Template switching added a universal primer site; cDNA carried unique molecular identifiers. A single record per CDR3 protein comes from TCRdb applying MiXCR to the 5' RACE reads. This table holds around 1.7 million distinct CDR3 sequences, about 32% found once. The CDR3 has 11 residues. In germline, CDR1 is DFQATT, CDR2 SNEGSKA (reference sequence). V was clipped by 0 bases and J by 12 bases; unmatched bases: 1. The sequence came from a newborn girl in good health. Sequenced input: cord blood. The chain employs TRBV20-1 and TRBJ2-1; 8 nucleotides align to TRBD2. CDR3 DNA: TGCAGTGCTAGAGAGGCGGGAGGGCAGTTCTTC. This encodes CSAREAGGQFF.